The entry that follows covers one T cell receptor beta chain sequence. This same CDR3 is encoded by further DNA sequences in the sample. The sample is drawn from a study of shared clonotypes between healthy human individuals. Subsets obtained from CD4+ cells comprised CD45RA+ naive and CD45RA-negative memory cells. As processed by the authors: From ImmunoSEQ came sequences covering only the junction and carrying no quality scores, so filtering differed. Profiled with immunoSEQ multiplex PCR; TCRdb holds only in-frame clones, not every one. Clonal size and the V and J genes are those of that table, whereas D and trimming came from the DNA. The repertoire consists of about 2.5 million clones, with 92% occurring once and the leading ten covering about 0.41%. CDR3 length: 16 amino acids. Germline-derived CDR1 and CDR2 are SGHRS and YFSETQ. Trimming took off 2 bases at V and 1 base at J, with 12 bases between the two ends.

This TCR was recovered from a young man in good health. Some clones in this sample may be carry-over from other donors' samples. The material sequenced was naive CD4+ T cells from PBMCs. The sample's subset: CD45RA+ positively selected. V gene TRBV5-1 combines with J gene TRBJ2-2, with TRBD2 as a possible D gene (6 bases). CDR3 nucleotides: TGCGCCAGCAGCTTAGGAGGGCAGGGGAACACCGGGGAGCTGTTTTTT. Its translation: CASSLGGQGNTGELFF.